Below are 16 T cell receptor beta chains sequenced from a single sample in a study of CD4 T cells in relation to SARS-CoV-2 and coronaviruses. These receptors are not linked to any known antigen. TCRdb keeps only in-frame clones here, not all; method: immunoSEQ multiplex PCR. The data hold about 36,000 clones, with approximately 83% observed a single time. The specimen was naive CD4+ T cells from PBMCs, cultured in vitro. This sample's subset: naive CD4+ T cells isolated by negative enrichment. These receptors originate from an adult with COVID-19.

The chain uses TRBV11-2 and TRBJ2-5, with a weak D call TRBD2 (5 bases). V was clipped by 0 bases and J by 2 bases, with 10 bases between them. This CDR3 spans 15 amino acids. Germline V gene data show CDR1 as SGHAT and CDR2 as FQNNGV. The CDR3 DNA reads TGTGCCAGCAGCTTAGATCTGACGGGACAAGAGACCCAGTACTTC. Encoded protein: CASSLDLTGQETQYF.

The rearrangement links TRBV2 to TRBJ2-7; TRBD2 agrees at 14 bases. CDR1 SNHLY and CDR2 FYNNEI come from the germline V gene. The CDR3 is 17 residues long. The junction had 9 bases not matched to a gene; V was cut back by 3 bases and J by 5 bases. CDR3 sequence reads: CASSDLVTSGRVDEQYF. The CDR3 bases are TGTGCCAGCAGTGACCTGGTGACTAGCGGGAGGGTAGACGAGCAGTACTTC.

V gene TRBV7-6 combines with J gene TRBJ2-7; 10 bases match TRBD2. The CDR3 loop spans 14 amino acids. The ends lost 5 bases at V and 4 bases at J; junction bases unmatched: 5. Per germline, CDR1 SGHVS and CDR2 FNYEAQ. CDR3 sequence (DNA): TGTGCCAGCAGCCACCTGACTAGCGGGTACGAGCAGTACTTC. It yields the protein CASSHLTSGYEQYF. Full variable domain (remainder filled in from reference TRBV7-6 and TRBJ2-7): GAGVSQSPRYKVTKRGQDVALRCDPISGHVSLYWYRQALGQGPEFLTYFNYEAQQDKSGLPNDRFSAERPEGSISTLTIQRTEQRDSAMYRCASSHLTSGYEQYFGPGTRLTVT.

The CDR3 protein is CASRKDRDVSYF. CDR3 coding DNA: TGCGCCAGCAGAAAGGACAGGGACGTATCTTACTTC. This chain uses TRBV5-1 with TRBJ2-7, with TRBD1 matching over 8 bases. Unmatched junction bases numbered 11, after V lost 5 bases and J lost 13 bases. Germline V gives CDR1 SGHRS, CDR2 YFSETQ. The CDR3 spans 12 residues.

This clone showed up just once. The J gene is TRBJ2-7, the V gene TRBV28; TRBD1 aligns across 12 bases. The CDR3 length is 18 residues. The V gene's germline CDR1 is MDHEN and CDR2 SYDVKM. J was trimmed by 5 bases and V by 4 bases; bases with no gene match: 15. The CDR3: CASSSGGTGGAYSHEQYF. CDR3 DNA sequence: TGTGCCAGCAGTTCCGGGGGGACAGGGGGCGCGTATAGCCACGAGCAGTACTTC.

The V gene is TRBV5-1, the J gene TRBJ1-1, with D perhaps matching TRBD1 (5 bases). Germline V gives CDR1 SGHRS, CDR2 YFSETQ. CDR3 length: 15 amino acids. Trimming took 0 bases from V and 6 from J, leaving 15 bases between them. The CDR3 bases are TGCGCCAGCAGCTTGGAGTTAGTTACAGGCGCTGAAGCTTTCTTT. Its protein product is CASSLELVTGAEAFF.

V is TRBV29-1 and J is TRBJ2-2, with D possibly being TRBD1 (5 bases). The CDR3 extends over 15 amino acids. V was trimmed by 5 bases and J by 6 bases, leaving 19 bases between them. Germline values: CDR1 SQVTM, CDR2 ANQGSEA. CDR3 DNA sequence: TGCAGCGTTCATTCGGGTAGGGGTATTCCCGGGGAGCTGTTTTTT. This translates into CSVHSGRGIPGELFF.

The chain links TRBV3-1 (or the pseudogene TRBV3-2) to TRBJ1-1, with 7 bases matching TRBD1. Germline assignment: CDR1 LGHDT and CDR2 YNNKEL (reference sequence). The CDR3 sequence is 14 residues long. Trimming took 4 bases from V and 6 from J; bases not matched to a gene: 8. The CDR3 nucleotides are TGTGCCAGCAGCCTTATACCGACAGGGTCTGAAGCTTTCTTT. Amino acids: CASSLIPTGSEAFF.

The chain employs TRBV18 and TRBJ2-7; 10 bases align to TRBD1. J gave up 3 bases and V 2 bases, and 4 bases lay outside the gene matches. The CDR3 consists of 15 residues. Germline V lookup: CDR1 KGHSH, CDR2 LQKENI. The CDR3 loop is CASSPGQGGRYEQYF. The CDR3 region has the DNA TGTGCCAGCTCACCAGGACAGGGGGGACGCTACGAGCAGTACTTC. The variable domain in full, with the rest retrieved from reference TRBV18 and TRBJ2-7, is NAGVMQNPRHLVRRRGQEARLRCSPMKGHSHVYWYRQLPEEGLKFMVYLQKENIIDESGMPKERFSAEFPKEGPSILRIQQVVRGDSAAYFCASSPGQGGRYEQYFGPGTRLTVT.

A few counts support this clone. V and J are TRBV18 and TRBJ2-1; possible D gene TRBD2, 5 bases. CDR3 length: 13 amino acids. Trimming removed 3 bases at V and 10 bases at J, with 13 bases between. Looked up from germline, CDR1 is KGHSH and CDR2 is LQKENI. The CDR3 DNA is TGTGCCAGCTCACCGGTGCCGGGAACGGAGCAGTTCTTC. Translation gives CASSPVPGTEQFF.

V and J are TRBV20-1 and TRBJ2-7, with D hard to call. Germline CDR1 is DFQATT and CDR2 is SNEGSKA (reference sequence). The CDR3 is 11 residues long. V was pared by 3 bases and J by 5 bases, with 8 bases between. This CDR3 reads CSARGPNEQYF. The DNA of the CDR3 is TGCAGTGCTAGGGGCCCCAACGAGCAGTACTTC.

V gene TRBV3-1 (or the pseudogene TRBV3-2) combines with J gene TRBJ2-7, with D tentatively TRBD1 (6 bases). The CDR3 is 13 residues long. Germline values: CDR1 LGHDT, CDR2 YNNKEL (reference sequence). Trimming took off 1 base at V and 6 bases at J, with 10 bases between the two ends. CDR3 DNA sequence: TGTGCCAGCAGCCAAGCCCCGGACAGCGAGCAGTACTTC. This sequence encodes CASSQAPDSEQYF.

The chain recombines TRBV27 with TRBJ2-1; 11 bases are shared with TRBD2. CDR1 and CDR2 (germline): MNHEY, SMNVEV (reference sequence). The J segment lost 8 bases and the V segment lost 4 bases, leaving 13 bases of the junction unmatched. The CDR3 consists of 17 residues. In DNA, the CDR3 is TGTGCCAGCAGTTCAACTAGCGGGAGCCCCCTTGTCCATGAGCAGTTCTTC. The encoded protein is CASSSTSGSPLVHEQFF.

This chain uses TRBV6-5 with TRBJ1-2, with D possibly being TRBD1 (5 bases). The CDR3 loop spans 15 amino acids. In germline, CDR1 is MNHEY, CDR2 SVGAGI. V lost 7 bases and J 6 bases, leaving 21 bases between the germline ends. In nucleotides, the CDR3 is TGTGCCAGCATCACTTCAATAGGACAACCAAATGGCTACACCTTC. This sequence encodes CASITSIGQPNGYTF.

The V call is TRBV6-6, the J call TRBJ2-5, with D possibly TRBD1 on 6 matching bases. V gave up 2 bases and J gave up 5 bases, with 9 bases separating them. The CDR3 runs to 13 residues. Germline CDR1 MNHNY, CDR2 SVGAGI (reference sequence). The CDR3 DNA is TGTGCCAGCAGTTACGGACAGCGTGAGACCCAGTACTTC. The encoded protein is CASSYGQRETQYF.

The V gene is TRBV9, the J gene TRBJ2-1, with TRBD1 matching over 8 bases. Germline values: CDR1 SGDLS, CDR2 YYNGEE. Trimming took 3 bases from V and 2 from J; bases not matched to a gene: 10. The CDR3 covers 17 residues. The CDR3 spells CASSGDRSKPPYNEQFF. The CDR3 region has the DNA TGTGCCAGCAGCGGGGACAGGAGCAAGCCCCCCTACAATGAGCAGTTCTTC.